A selection of T cell receptor beta chains follows, all from one sample in a study of shared clonotypes between healthy human individuals. Measured with immunoSEQ multiplex PCR; TCRdb has only the in-frame clones, and not every one. This table has about 2.3 million clones, over 90% appearing once. The sample was naive CD4+ T cells from PBMCs. The receptor set was obtained from a man aged 18 to 35 in good health. Some clones in this sample may be carry-over from other donors' samples. Both conserved end residues are part of each CDR3. The D gene is left open where the match is weak. Size values are once, few and many counts, or a class for expanded clones, and some rows have none.

DNA: TGTGCCAGCAGTGGGACAGGGGGCAATACCTACAATGAGCAGTTCTTC
CDR3: CASSGTGGNTYNEQFF
length: 16
J: TRBJ2-1
V: TRBV2
size: NA
D: TRBD1

DNA: TGTGCCAGTAGTATGGGGTCTAGCGGGAACAATGAGCAGTTCTTC
CDR3: CASSMGSSGNNEQFF
length: 15
J: TRBJ2-1
V: TRBV19
size: NA
D: TRBD2

DNA: TGTGCCAGCTCATCGACAAGGAACACTGAAGCTTTCTTT
CDR3: CASSSTRNTEAFF
length: 13
J: TRBJ1-1
V: TRBV18
size: NA
D: NA

DNA: TGCGCCAGCAGCGCCGGACAGACCTACTACGAGCAGTACTTC
CDR3: CASSAGQTYYEQYF
length: 14
J: TRBJ2-7
V: TRBV5-1
size: NA
D: NA

DNA: TGCAGCGTTGATCAGGGTTTGAATGAGCAGTTCTTC
CDR3: CSVDQGLNEQFF
length: 12
J: TRBJ2-1
V: TRBV29-1
size: NA
D: NA

DNA: TGTGCCAGCAGCTTAGAGAGCCACGGGGGGAATGAGCAGTTCTTC
CDR3: CASSLESHGGNEQFF
length: 15
J: TRBJ2-1
V: TRBV11-2
size: NA
D: TRBD2

DNA: TGTGCCAGCAGCCCGCGACAGGGAGCTAACTATGGCTACACCTTC
CDR3: CASSPRQGANYGYTF
length: 15
J: TRBJ1-2
V: TRBV7-2
size: NA
D: TRBD1

DNA: TGTGCCAGTAGTATAGTCGGCGGACCCTATGGCTACACCTTC
CDR3: CASSIVGGPYGYTF
length: 14
J: TRBJ1-2
V: TRBV19
size: NA
D: NA

DNA: TGTGCCAGCAGCTTCCGGACTAGCGGGGGAGTAGGGACCCAGTACTTC
CDR3: CASSFRTSGGVGTQYF
length: 16
J: TRBJ2-5
V: TRBV7-2
size: once
D: TRBD2

DNA: TGTGCCTCCGGACACTCTGGAAACACCATATATTTT
CDR3: CASGHSGNTIYF
length: 12
J: TRBJ1-3
V: TRBV2
size: once
D: NA

DNA: TGCGCCAGCACCGTCGGAGGAGATCAGCCCCAGCATTTT
CDR3: CASTVGGDQPQHF
length: 13
J: TRBJ1-5
V: TRBV10-2
size: NA
D: NA

DNA: TGTGCCAGCAGTTTCGCCACATTCCCTGAGCAGTTCTTC
CDR3: CASSFATFPEQFF
length: 13
J: TRBJ2-1
V: TRBV28
size: NA
D: NA

DNA: TGTGCCAGCAGCTTAGGAACAGGGGTTACCAATCAGCCCCAGCATTTT
CDR3: CASSLGTGVTNQPQHF
length: 16
J: TRBJ1-5
V: TRBV13
size: NA
D: TRBD1

DNA: TGTGCCAGCAGTCCGCGGGACTTACCCGGGGAGCTGTTTTTT
CDR3: CASSPRDLPGELFF
length: 14
J: TRBJ2-2
V: TRBV28
size: NA
D: NA

DNA: TGTGCCAGCTCACCGGGACTAGCGTGGGATGAGCAGTTCTTC
CDR3: CASSPGLAWDEQFF
length: 14
J: TRBJ2-1
V: TRBV18
size: NA
D: TRBD2

DNA: TGTGCCAGCAGCTTAGGACAGAGCTCTGGAAACACCATATATTTT
CDR3: CASSLGQSSGNTIYF
length: 15
J: TRBJ1-3
V: TRBV5-5
size: NA
D: NA

DNA: TGTGCCAGCAGCTCAGGACTAGCGTACAATGAGCAGTTCTTC
CDR3: CASSSGLAYNEQFF
length: 14
J: TRBJ2-1
V: TRBV11-3
size: NA
D: TRBD2